The text below deals with one T cell receptor (beta chain). As yet, its antigen is unknown. A read error is possible here, since a much larger clone lies one base away. Because it lacks the conserved phenylalanine or tryptophan at the end, this CDR3 is likely a read error. The sample belongs to a study of T cells in Graves' hyperthyroidism and ophthalmopathy. Amplified TCR beta CDR3 regions derived from RNA transcripts. TCR CDR3 regions were first amplified by RT-PCR with HTBI primers. TCRdb re-derived calls from the multiplex PCR reads in MiXCR, one entry per CDR3 protein. The data contain approximately 410,000 distinct CDR3 sequences, around 13% of them singletons. Study-level findings and limits: Blood samples included most of the expanded thyroid clonotypes exceeding 0.001.

CDR1 and CDR2 from the germline V gene are SQVTM and ANQGSEA. This CDR3 has 13 amino acids. Trimming pared 4 bases from V and 7 bases from J, leaving 14 bases between. Extraction of PBMCs used 8 to 10 ml of fresh peripheral blood. Sequenced sample: blood. The J gene is TRBJ1-5, the V gene TRBV29-1; a weak D match, TRBD1 (6 bases). The TCR comes from a woman younger than 30 with Graves' hyperthyroidism. In DNA form, the CDR3 reads TGCAGCGTTGCTGGGGGCCCAAGGCAGCCCCAGCATTCT. It specifies CSVAGGPRQPQHS.